The 7 T cell receptor beta chains below were found in one sample sequenced in a study of cytomegalovirus exposure and HLA in healthy donors. PCR primers comprised 60 Vbeta and 13 Jbeta primers. The repertoire was sequenced with immunoSEQ multiplex PCR; TCRdb's copy has only in-frame clones and lacks some. In the table there are some 150,000 clones, about four fifths of which are singletons. The sample taken for sequencing was PBMCs. These TCRs come from a man aged 25 to 40 in good health and CMV-seronegative.

The chain couples TRBV27 to TRBJ2-2, with a tentative D call TRBD1 (6 bases). V was trimmed by 6 bases and J by 4 bases, leaving 18 bases between them. CDR3 size: 16 residues. Germline CDR1 MNHEY, CDR2 SMNVEV (reference sequence). The CDR3 coding sequence is TGTGCCAGCAGCCCGCGGGCGACAGGATTCACCGGGGAGCTGTTTTTT. Its translation is CASSPRATGFTGELFF.

The gene calls are TRBV4-1 and TRBJ1-2; D gene uncertain. The CDR3 runs 15 residues. Deletions cut 3 bases from V and 6 bases from J, with 17 bases between. Germline-derived CDR1 and CDR2 are MGHRA and YSYEKL. The CDR3 spells CASSHEDRTRDGYTF. The CDR3 DNA is TGCGCCAGCAGCCATGAAGACCGGACTCGAGATGGCTACACCTTC.

This clone was detected once. V is TRBV28 and J is TRBJ2-5, with 7 bases fitting TRBD1. Germline-derived CDR1 and CDR2 are MDHEN and SYDVKM. This CDR3 has 15 amino acids. Trimming removed 3 bases from V and 2 bases from J; junction bases left unmatched: 6. CDR3 in DNA: TGTGCCAGCAGTTTTTCATCCAGGGGGCAAGAGACCCAGTACTTC. As protein: CASSFSSRGQETQYF.

CDR3 amino acids: CASIWAGKNTEAFF. CDR3 nucleotide sequence: TGTGCCAGCATCTGGGCAGGAAAGAACACTGAAGCTTTCTTT. The chain employs TRBV28 and TRBJ1-1; D ambiguous. Germline V gene data show CDR1 as MDHEN and CDR2 as SYDVKM. V lost 7 bases and J lost 1, with 13 bases in between. The CDR3 covers 14 residues.

The J gene is TRBJ2-5, the V gene TRBV7-3; 7 positions match TRBD2. With V trimmed by 5 bases and J by 5 bases, 8 bases remained unmatched. This CDR3 is built from 14 residues. Germline V CDR1 and CDR2: SGHTA, FQGTGA. The DNA for the CDR3 is TGTGCCAGCAGCCCCATGGGGGGGAGTGAGACCCAGTACTTC. It is translated as CASSPMGGSETQYF.

This rearrangement joins TRBV5-4 to TRBJ2-7, with 11 positions matching TRBD2. CDR1 is SGHNT and CDR2 is YYREEE in the germline V gene (reference sequence). The CDR3 is 15 residues long. The ends lost 4 bases at V and 6 bases at J; junction bases unmatched: 9. The CDR3 coding sequence is TGTGCCAGCAGCACGGAACTAGCGGGAGCGGGCGAGCAGTACTTC. Its translation is CASSTELAGAGEQYF. The variable domain in full, completed from reference TRBV5-4 and TRBJ2-7, reads ETGVTQSPTHLIKTRGQQVTLRCSSQSGHNTVSWYQQALGQGPQFIFQYYREEENGRGNFPPRFSGLQFPNYSSELNVNALELDDSALYLCASSTELAGAGEQYFGPGTRLTVT.

This clone was detected only once. The chain recombines TRBV27 with TRBJ2-1, with TRBD2 matching over 9 bases. The CDR3 is 16 residues long. With 1 base clipped from V and 7 bases from J, the junction kept 8 bases outside the gene matches. CDR1 MNHEY and CDR2 SMNVEV come from the germline V gene (reference sequence). The DNA of the CDR3 is TGTGCCAGCAGTTTATTAATAGCGGGAGTATTAAATGAGCAGTTCTTC. Protein sequence: CASSLLIAGVLNEQFF.